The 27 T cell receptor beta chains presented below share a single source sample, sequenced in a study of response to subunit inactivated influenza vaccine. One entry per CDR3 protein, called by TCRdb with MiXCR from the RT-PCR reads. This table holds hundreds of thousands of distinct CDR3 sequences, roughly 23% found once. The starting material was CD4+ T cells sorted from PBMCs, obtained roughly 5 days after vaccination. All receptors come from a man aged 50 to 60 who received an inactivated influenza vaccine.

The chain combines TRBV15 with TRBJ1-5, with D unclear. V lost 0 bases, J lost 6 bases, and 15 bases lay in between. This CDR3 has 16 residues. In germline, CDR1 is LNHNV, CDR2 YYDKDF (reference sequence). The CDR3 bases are TGTGCCACCAGCAGAGATCGGTCGGGTTTTGGTCAGCCCCAGCATTTT. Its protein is CATSRDRSGFGQPQHF.

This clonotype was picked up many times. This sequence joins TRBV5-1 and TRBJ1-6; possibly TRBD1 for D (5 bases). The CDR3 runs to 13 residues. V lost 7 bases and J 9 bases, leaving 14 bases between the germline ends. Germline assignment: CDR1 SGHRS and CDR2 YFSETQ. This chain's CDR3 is CASCRAGTSPLHF. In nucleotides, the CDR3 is TGCGCCAGCTGTCGAGCAGGGACTTCACCCCTCCACTTT.

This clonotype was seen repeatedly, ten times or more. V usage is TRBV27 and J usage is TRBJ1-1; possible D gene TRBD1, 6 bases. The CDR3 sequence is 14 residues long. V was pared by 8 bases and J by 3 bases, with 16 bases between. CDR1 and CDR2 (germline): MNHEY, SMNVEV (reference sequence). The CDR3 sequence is CASSPRPGDTEAFF. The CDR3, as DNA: TGTGCCAGCTCCCCCCGCCCAGGGGACACTGAAGCTTTCTTT.

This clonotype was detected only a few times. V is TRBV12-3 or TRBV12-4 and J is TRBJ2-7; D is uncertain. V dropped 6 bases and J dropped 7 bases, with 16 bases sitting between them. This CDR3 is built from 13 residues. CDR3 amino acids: CASSRPGPAEQYF. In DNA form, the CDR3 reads TGTGCCAGCAGCCGACCCGGCCCTGCGGAGCAGTACTTC.

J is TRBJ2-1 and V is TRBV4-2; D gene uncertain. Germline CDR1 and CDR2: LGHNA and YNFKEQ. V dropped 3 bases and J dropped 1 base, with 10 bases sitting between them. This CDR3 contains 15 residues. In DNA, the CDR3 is TGTGCCAGCAGCCAGGAAGGGAAGTCCTACAATGAGCAGTTCTTC. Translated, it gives CASSQEGKSYNEQFF.

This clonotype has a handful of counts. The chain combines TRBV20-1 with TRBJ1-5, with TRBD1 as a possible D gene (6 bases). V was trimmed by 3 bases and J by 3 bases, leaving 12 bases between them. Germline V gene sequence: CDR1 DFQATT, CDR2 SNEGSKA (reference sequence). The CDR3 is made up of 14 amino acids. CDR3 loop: CSARDSEYNQPQHF. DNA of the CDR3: TGCAGTGCTAGGGACAGCGAGTACAATCAGCCCCAGCATTTT.

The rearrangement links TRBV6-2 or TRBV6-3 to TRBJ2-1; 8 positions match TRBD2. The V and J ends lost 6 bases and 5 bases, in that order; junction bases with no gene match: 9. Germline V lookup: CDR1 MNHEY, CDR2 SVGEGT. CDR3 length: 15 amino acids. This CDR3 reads CASRKQSGSHNEQFF. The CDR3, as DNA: TGTGCCAGCAGGAAACAAAGCGGGAGCCACAATGAGCAGTTCTTC.

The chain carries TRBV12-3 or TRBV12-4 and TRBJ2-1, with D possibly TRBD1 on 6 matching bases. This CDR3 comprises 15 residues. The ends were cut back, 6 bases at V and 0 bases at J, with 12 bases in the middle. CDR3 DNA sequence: TGTGCCAGCAGGCAGAGGACAGACTCCTACAATGAGCAGTTCTTC. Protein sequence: CASRQRTDSYNEQFF.

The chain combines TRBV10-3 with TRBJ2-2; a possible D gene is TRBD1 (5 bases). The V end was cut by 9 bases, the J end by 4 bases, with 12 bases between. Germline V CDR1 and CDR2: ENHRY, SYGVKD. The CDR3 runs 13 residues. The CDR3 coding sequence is TGTGCCATGCAGGGAAAATCCACCGGGGAGCTGTTTTTT. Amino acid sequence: CAMQGKSTGELFF.

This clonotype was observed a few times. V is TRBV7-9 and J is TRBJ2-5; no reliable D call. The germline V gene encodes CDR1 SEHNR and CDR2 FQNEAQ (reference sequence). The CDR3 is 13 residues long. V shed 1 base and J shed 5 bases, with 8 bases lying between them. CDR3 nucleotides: TGTGCCAGCAGCTTAGTGGGTCCGGAGACCCAGTACTTC. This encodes CASSLVGPETQYF.

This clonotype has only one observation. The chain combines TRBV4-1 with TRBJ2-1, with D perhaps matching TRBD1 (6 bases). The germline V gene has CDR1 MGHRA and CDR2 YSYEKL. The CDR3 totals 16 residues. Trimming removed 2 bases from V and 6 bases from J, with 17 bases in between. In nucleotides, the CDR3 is TGCGCCAGCAGCCAACAGTTAAACAGGGTGGTCAATGAGCAGTTCTTC. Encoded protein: CASSQQLNRVVNEQFF.

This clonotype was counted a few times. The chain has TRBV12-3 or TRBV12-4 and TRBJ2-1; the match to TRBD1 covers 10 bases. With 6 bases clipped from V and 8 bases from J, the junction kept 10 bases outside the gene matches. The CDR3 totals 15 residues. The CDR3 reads CASSEKGQGKDEQFF. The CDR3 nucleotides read TGTGCCAGCAGCGAGAAGGGACAGGGGAAGGATGAGCAGTTCTTC.

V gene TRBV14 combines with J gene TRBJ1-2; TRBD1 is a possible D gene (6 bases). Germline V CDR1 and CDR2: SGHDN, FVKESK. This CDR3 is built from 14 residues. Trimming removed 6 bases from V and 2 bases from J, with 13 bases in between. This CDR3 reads CASRKGGDNYGYTF. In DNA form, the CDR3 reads TGTGCCAGCAGGAAGGGGGGAGACAACTATGGCTACACCTTC.

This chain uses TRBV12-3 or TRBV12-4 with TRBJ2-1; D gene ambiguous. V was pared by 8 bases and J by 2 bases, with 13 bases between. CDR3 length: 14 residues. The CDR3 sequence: CASLGFGTYNEQFF. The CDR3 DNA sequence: TGTGCCAGCCTGGGATTTGGAACCTACAATGAGCAGTTCTTC.

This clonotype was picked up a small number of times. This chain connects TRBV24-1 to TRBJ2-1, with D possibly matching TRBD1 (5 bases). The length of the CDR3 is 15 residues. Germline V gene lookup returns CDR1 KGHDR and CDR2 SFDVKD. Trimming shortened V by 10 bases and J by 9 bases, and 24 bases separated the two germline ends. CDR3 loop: CATDGAPGRVGEQFF. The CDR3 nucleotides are TGTGCCACTGATGGGGCCCCTGGTCGCGTCGGTGAGCAGTTCTTC.

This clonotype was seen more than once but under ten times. The DNA of the CDR3 is TGTGCCAGCAGGTCTTTAGGAGGGAACACCAAGACCCAGTACTTC. Translation gives CASRSLGGNTKTQYF. This sequence joins TRBV27 and TRBJ2-5; a possible D gene is TRBD2 (6 bases). Germline V gene lookup returns CDR1 MNHEY and CDR2 SMNVEV (reference sequence). There are 15 residues in the CDR3. Trimming took 6 bases from V and 6 from J, leaving 20 bases between them.

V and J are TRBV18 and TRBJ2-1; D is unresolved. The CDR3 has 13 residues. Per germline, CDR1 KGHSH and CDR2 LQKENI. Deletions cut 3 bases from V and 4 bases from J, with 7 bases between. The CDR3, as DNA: TGTGCCAGCTCACCTAATAGTTACAATGAGCAGTTCTTC. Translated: CASSPNSYNEQFF. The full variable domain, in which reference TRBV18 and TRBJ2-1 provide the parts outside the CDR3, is NAGVMQNPRHLVRRRGQEARLRCSPMKGHSHVYWYRQLPEEGLKFMVYLQKENIIDESGMPKERFSAEFPKEGPSILRIQQVVRGDSAAYFCASSPNSYNEQFFGPGTRLTVL.

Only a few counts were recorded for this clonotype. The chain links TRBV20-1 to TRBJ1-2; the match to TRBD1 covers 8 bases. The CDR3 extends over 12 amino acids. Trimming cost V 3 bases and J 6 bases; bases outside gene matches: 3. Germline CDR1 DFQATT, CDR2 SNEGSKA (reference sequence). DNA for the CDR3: TGCAGTGCTAGTATGACAGGGGATGGCTACACCTTC. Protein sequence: CSASMTGDGYTF.

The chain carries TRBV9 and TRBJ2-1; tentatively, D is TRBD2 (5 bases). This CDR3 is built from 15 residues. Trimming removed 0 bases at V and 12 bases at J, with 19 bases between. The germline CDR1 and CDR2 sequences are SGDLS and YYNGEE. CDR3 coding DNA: TGTGCCAGCAGCGTAGCGGTTGGAGGACCCATAAGGCAGTTCTTC. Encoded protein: CASSVAVGGPIRQFF.

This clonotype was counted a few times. CDR3: CASSPLLPGQEAFF. Written as DNA, the CDR3 is TGTGCCAGCAGCCCTCTCCTCCCGGGACAGGAGGCTTTCTTT. The chain employs TRBV7-9 and TRBJ1-1, with 8 bases identical to TRBD1. CDR1 is SEHNR and CDR2 is FQNEAQ in the germline V gene (reference sequence). This CDR3 has 14 amino acids. After removal of 5 bases from V and 11 bases from J, the junction contained 13 bases not matched to a gene.

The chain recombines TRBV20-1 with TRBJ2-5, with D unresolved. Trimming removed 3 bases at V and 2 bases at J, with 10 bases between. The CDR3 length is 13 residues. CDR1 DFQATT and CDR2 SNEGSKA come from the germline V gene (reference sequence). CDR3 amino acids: CSASSTAQETQYF. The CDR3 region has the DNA TGCAGTGCTAGTTCAACGGCTCAAGAGACCCAGTACTTC.

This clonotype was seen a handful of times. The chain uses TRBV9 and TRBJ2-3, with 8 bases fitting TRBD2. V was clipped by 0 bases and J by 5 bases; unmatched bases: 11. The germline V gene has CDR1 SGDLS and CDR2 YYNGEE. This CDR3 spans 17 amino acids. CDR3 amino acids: CASSVAVRSGRGDTQYF. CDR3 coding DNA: TGTGCCAGCAGCGTAGCGGTAAGGAGCGGGAGAGGAGATACGCAGTATTTT.

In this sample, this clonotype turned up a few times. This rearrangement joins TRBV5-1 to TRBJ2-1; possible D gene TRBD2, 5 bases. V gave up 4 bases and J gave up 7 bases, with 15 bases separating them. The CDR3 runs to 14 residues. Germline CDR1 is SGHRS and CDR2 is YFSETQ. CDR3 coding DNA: TGCGCCAGCAGCCCCCTGCTAAGCGGTAATGAGCAGTTCTTC. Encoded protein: CASSPLLSGNEQFF.

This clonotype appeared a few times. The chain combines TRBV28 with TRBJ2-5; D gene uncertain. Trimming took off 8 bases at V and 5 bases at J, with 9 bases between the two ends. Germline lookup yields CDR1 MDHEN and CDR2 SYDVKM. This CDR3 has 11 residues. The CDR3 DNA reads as TGTGCCAGCTCAGCGTTGGAGACCCAGTACTTC. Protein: CASSALETQYF.

The CDR3: CAITPGNSGANVLTF. The CDR3 nucleotides read TGTGCCATCACCCCCGGGAACTCTGGGGCCAACGTCCTGACTTTC. The rearrangement joins TRBV10-3 to TRBJ2-6; D possibly corresponds to TRBD2 (5 bases). Germline V gives CDR1 ENHRY, CDR2 SYGVKD. Trimming left V 7 bases short and J 0 bases short, with 10 bases between. The CDR3 is 15 amino acids.

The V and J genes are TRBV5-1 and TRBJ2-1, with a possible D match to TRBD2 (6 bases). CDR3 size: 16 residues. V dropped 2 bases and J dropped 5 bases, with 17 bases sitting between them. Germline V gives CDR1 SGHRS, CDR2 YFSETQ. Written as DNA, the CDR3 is TGCGCCAGCAGCTTAACCGAAGGGACTGGAAACAATGAGCAGTTCTTC. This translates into CASSLTEGTGNNEQFF.

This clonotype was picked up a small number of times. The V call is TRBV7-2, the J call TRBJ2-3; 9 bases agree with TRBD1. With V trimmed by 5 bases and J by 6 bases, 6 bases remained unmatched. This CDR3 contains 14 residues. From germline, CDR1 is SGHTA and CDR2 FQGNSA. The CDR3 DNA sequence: TGTGCCAGCAGCCCCACAGGGGGCCCTGATACGCAGTATTTT. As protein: CASSPTGGPDTQYF.